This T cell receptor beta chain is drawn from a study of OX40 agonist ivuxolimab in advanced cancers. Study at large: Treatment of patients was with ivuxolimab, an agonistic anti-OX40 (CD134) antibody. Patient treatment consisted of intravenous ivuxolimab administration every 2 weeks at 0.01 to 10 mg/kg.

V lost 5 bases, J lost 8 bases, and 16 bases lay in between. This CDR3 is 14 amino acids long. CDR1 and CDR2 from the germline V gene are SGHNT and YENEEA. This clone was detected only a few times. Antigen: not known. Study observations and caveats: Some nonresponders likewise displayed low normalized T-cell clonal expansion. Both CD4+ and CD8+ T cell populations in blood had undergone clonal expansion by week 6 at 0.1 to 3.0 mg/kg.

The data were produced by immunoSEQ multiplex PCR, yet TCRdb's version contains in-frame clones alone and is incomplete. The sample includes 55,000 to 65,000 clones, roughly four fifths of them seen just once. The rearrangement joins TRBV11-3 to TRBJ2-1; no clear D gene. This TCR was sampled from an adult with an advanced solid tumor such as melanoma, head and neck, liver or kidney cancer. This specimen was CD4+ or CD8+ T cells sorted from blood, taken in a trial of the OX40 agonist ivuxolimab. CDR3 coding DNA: TGTGCCAGCAGCCTTATAAACGGGCTCGATGAGCAGTTCTTC. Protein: CASSLINGLDEQFF.